The 4 T cell receptor beta chains listed next were all sequenced from one sample in a study of post-analysis software for immune sequencing data. The study, taken as a whole, reports: Five TRBV segments, including TRBV5-6, TRBV5-1 and TRBV20-1, were more frequent in patients than controls.

These receptors lack a known antigen. Researchers reported that TCR beta cDNA libraries carried unique molecular identifiers. TCRdb re-called the PCR reads with MiXCR, one entry per CDR3 protein. The table has 400,000 to 500,000 distinct CDR3 sequences, about 40% seen once. The sequenced sample consisted of blood. The receptors were sampled from a girl aged 2-15 years with multiple sclerosis.

The V gene is TRBV5-1, the J gene TRBJ1-1; D is unclear. The germline V and J ends were trimmed by 4 bases and 1 base, with 8 bases remaining between them. Per germline, CDR1 SGHRS and CDR2 YFSETQ. The CDR3 sequence is 13 residues long. The chain's CDR3 is CASSAAGNTEAFF. CDR3 coding DNA: TGCGCCAGCAGCGCCGCAGGGAACACTGAAGCTTTCTTT.

This clonotype was detected a few times. The chain has TRBV29-1 and TRBJ1-2; tentatively, D is TRBD1 (5 bases). The V gene lost 4 bases and the J gene lost 3 bases, with 12 bases spanning the gap. Germline V gene data show CDR1 as SQVTM and CDR2 as ANQGSEA. The CDR3 is 13 amino acids. In nucleotides, the CDR3 is TGCAGCGTTGGGGGGGTTAGGGACTATGGCTACACCTTC. It codes for CSVGGVRDYGYTF.

This clonotype was seen a handful of times. V and J are TRBV12-3 or TRBV12-4 and TRBJ2-3; possibly TRBD1 for D (6 bases). This CDR3 is built from 16 residues. V was trimmed by 6 bases and J by 2 bases, leaving 18 bases between them. In nucleotides, the CDR3 is TGTGCCAGCAGCCCAATGGACAGCCCCGTCACAGATACGCAGTATTTT. The encoded protein is CASSPMDSPVTDTQYF.

This clonotype was seen only a few times. This chain joins TRBV4-3 and TRBJ2-5; D not certain. In germline, CDR1 is LGHNA, CDR2 YSLEER. The CDR3 spans 14 residues. Trimming cost V 1 base and J 5 bases, with 11 bases left between them. As DNA, the CDR3 is TGCGCCAGCAGCCAAGGGGTGATGGTCGAGACCCAGTACTTC. This encodes CASSQGVMVETQYF.